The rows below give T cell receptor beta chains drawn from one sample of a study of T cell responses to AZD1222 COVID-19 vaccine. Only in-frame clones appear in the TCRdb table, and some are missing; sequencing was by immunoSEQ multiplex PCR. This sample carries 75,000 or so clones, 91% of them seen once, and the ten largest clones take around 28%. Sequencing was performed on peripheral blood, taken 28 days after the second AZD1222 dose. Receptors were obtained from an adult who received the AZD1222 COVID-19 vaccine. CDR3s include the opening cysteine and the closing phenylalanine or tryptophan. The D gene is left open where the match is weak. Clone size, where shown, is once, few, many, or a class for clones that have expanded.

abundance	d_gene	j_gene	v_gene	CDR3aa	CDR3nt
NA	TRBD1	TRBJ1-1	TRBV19	CASCGTGGGGAFF	TGTGCCAGTTGCGGGACAGGGGGCGGGGGTGCTTTCTTT
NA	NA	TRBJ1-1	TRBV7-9	CASSQTELNTEAFF	TGTGCCAGCAGCCAAACAGAACTGAACACTGAAGCTTTCTTT
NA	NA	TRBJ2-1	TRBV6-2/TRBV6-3	CASSYTGPAEQFF	TGTGCCAGCAGTTACACGGGCCCGGCCGAGCAGTTCTTC
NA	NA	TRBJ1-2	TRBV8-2	CGNIGRITKAYGYTF	TGTGGCAATATAGGGAGGATAACGAAGGCCTATGGCTACACCTTC
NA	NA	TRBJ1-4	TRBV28	CASTPGRVATNEKLFF	TGTGCCAGCACCCCTGGCAGGGTGGCAACTAATGAAAAACTGTTTTTT
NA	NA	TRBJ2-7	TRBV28	CASSFMSLYEQYF	TGTGCCAGCAGTTTCATGAGTCTCTACGAGCAGTACTTC
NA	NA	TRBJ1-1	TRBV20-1	CSPERGTEAFF	TGCAGTCCGGAACGGGGGACTGAAGCTTTCTTT
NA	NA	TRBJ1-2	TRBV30	CAWVGGLTIANYGYTF	TGTGCCTGGGTGGGGGGACTGACGATAGCTAACTATGGCTACACCTTC
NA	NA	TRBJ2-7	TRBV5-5	CASSLGISYEQYF	TGTGCCAGCAGCCTGGGAATTTCCTACGAGCAGTACTTC
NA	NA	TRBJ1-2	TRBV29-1	CSVGPPGPYGYTF	TGCAGCGTTGGCCCTCCGGGCCCCTATGGCTACACCTTC
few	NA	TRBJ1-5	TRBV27	CASSLRAQGSNQPQHF	TGTGCCAGCAGTTTAAGGGCCCAGGGGAGCAATCAGCCCCAGCATTTT
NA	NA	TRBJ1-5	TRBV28	CASSLGPTSNQPQHF	TGTGCCAGCAGTTTAGGACCTACGTCAAATCAGCCCCAGCATTTT
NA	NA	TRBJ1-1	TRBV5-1	CASSLYTGSNTEAFF	TGCGCCAGCAGCTTGTACACAGGGTCGAACACTGAAGCTTTCTTT
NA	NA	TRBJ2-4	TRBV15	CATGGGTLWDIQYF	TGTGCCACAGGAGGAGGGACATTATGGGACATTCAGTACTTC
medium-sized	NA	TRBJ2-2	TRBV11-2	CASSPTLGQLGTGELFF	TGTGCCAGCAGCCCGACCCTGGGACAACTAGGAACCGGGGAGCTGTTTTTT
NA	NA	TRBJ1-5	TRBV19	CASSTWAVPNQPQHF	TGTGCCAGTAGTACCTGGGCGGTACCAAATCAGCCCCAGCATTTT
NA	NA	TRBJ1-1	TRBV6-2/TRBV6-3	CASSTGPFEAFF	TGTGCCAGCAGTACGGGACCTTTTGAAGCTTTCTTT
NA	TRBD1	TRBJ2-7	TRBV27	CASMKRTGSTYEQYF	TGTGCCAGCATGAAGAGGACAGGGTCGACCTACGAGCAGTACTTC
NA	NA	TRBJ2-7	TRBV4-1	CASSHRTASYEQYF	TGCGCCAGCAGCCACAGGACAGCCTCCTACGAGCAGTACTTC
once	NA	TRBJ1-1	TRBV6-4	CASSPRNTEAFF	TGTGCCAGCAGTCCCCGTAACACTGAAGCTTTCTTT
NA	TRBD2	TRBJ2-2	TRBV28	CASSSGLAGGITGELFF	TGTGCCAGCAGTTCCGGACTAGCGGGAGGCATCACCGGGGAGCTGTTTTTT
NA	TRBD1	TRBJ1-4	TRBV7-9	CASSLRDRVNEKLFF	TGTGCCAGCAGCTTACGAGACAGGGTTAATGAAAAACTGTTTTTT
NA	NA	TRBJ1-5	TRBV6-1	CASSELRGHQPQHF	TGTGCCAGCAGTGAGTTACGGGGCCATCAGCCCCAGCATTTT
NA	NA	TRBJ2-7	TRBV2	CASIDGAFYEQYF	TGTGCCAGCATTGACGGTGCTTTTTACGAGCAGTACTTC
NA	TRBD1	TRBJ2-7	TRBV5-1	CASSAGTVAYEQYF	TGCGCCAGCAGCGCCGGGACAGTAGCCTACGAGCAGTACTTC
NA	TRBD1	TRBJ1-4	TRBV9	CASSQSGQGNEKLFF	TGTGCCAGCAGCCAAAGTGGACAGGGGAATGAAAAACTGTTTTTT
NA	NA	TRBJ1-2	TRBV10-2	CASSEEGRQGYGYTF	TGCGCCAGCAGTGAGGAGGGCAGGCAAGGGTATGGCTACACCTTC
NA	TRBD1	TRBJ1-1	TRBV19	CASSMTQGANTEAFF	TGTGCCAGTAGTATGACACAGGGGGCTAACACTGAAGCTTTCTTT
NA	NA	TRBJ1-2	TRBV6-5	CASRYGQNNYGYTF	TGTGCCAGCAGGTACGGGCAGAATAACTATGGCTACACCTTC
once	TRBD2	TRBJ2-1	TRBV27	CASSDRLAGISYNEQFF	TGTGCCAGCAGTGACCGACTAGCGGGAATCTCCTACAATGAGCAGTTCTTC
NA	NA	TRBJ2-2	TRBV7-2	CASSLGGLNTGELFF	TGTGCCAGCAGCTTAGGGGGGCTGAACACCGGGGAGCTGTTTTTT
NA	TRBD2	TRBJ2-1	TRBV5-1	CASSLEPSGSYNEQFF	TGCGCCAGCAGCTTGGAACCGAGCGGGAGTTACAATGAGCAGTTCTTC
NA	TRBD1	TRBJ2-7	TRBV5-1	CASSLEGTGVTYEQYF	TGCGCCAGCAGCTTGGAGGGGACAGGGGTCACCTACGAGCAGTACTTC
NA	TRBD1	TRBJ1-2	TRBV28	CASSSGQGRGYTF	TGTGCCAGCAGCTCGGGACAGGGTCGTGGCTACACCTTC
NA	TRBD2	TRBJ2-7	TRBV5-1	CASSSGLAGHYSSYEQYF	TGCGCCAGCAGCTCTGGACTAGCGGGACACTACTCTTCCTACGAGCAGTACTTC
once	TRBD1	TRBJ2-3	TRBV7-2	CASSSDRGPDTQYF	TGTGCCAGCAGCTCCGACAGGGGCCCAGATACGCAGTATTTT
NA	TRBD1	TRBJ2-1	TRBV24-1	CATSDPRQGTYNEQFF	TGTGCCACCAGTGATCCTCGACAGGGAACCTACAATGAGCAGTTCTTC
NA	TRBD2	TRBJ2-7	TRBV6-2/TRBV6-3	CASSSRGLTGVDEQYF	TGTGCCAGCAGTTCAAGGGGACTAACTGGGGTAGACGAGCAGTACTTC
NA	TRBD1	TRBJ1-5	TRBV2	CASSEGDSRNQPQHF	TGTGCCAGCAGTGAAGGGGACAGCCGCAATCAGCCCCAGCATTTT
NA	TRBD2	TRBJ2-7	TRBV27	CASSLSMSFGGAYEQYF	TGTGCCAGCAGTTTATCGATGTCGTTTGGGGGGGCCTACGAGCAGTACTTC
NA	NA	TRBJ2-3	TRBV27	CASIQRGVFTDTQYF	TGTGCCAGCATCCAAAGGGGCGTATTCACAGATACGCAGTATTTT
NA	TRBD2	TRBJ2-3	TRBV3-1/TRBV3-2	CASSTSGSMIDTQYF	TGTGCCAGCAGTACTAGCGGGAGTATGATAGATACGCAGTATTTT
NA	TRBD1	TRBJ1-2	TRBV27	CASSLTGGGYGYTF	TGTGCCAGCAGTCTGACAGGGGGCGGCTATGGCTACACCTTC
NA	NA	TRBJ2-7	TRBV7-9	CASRLSGAYEQYF	TGTGCCAGCAGGTTATCCGGGGCCTACGAGCAGTACTTC
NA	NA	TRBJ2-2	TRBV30	CAWSAGANTGELFF	TGTGCCTGGAGTGCAGGAGCGAACACCGGGGAGCTGTTTTTT